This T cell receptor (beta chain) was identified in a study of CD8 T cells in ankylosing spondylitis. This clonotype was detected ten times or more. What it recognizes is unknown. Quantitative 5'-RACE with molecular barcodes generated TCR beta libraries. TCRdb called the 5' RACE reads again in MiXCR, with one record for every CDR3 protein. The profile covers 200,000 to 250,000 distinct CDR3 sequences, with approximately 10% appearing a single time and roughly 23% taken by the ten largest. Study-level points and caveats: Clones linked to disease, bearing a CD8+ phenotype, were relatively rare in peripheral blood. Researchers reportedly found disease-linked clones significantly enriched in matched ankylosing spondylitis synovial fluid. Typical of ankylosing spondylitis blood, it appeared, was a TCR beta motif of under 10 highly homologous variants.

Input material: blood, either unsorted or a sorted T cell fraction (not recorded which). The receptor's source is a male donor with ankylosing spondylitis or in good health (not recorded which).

The CDR3 sequence: CASSPSNRDSPLHF. The DNA for the CDR3 is TGTGCCAGCAGCCCCTCGAACAGGGATTCACCCCTCCACTTT. V is TRBV12-3 or TRBV12-4 and J is TRBJ1-6; D might be TRBD1 (6 bases). The CDR3 consists of 14 residues. Deletions cut 6 bases from V and 8 bases from J, with 14 bases between.